This T cell receptor beta chain was recorded in a study of blood T cells in healthy people across ages. Study details: The template switching approach captured approximately one barcoded beta molecule for every two T cells. Study-wide points: The long-lived group displayed more naive CD4+ cells, plus higher diversity, than the aged donors did.

Germline V gene data show CDR1 as DFQATT and CDR2 as SNEGSKA (reference sequence). The V gene end was trimmed by 1 base and the J gene end by 0 bases; junction bases not matched to a gene: 5. The CDR3 length is 16 residues. Sample-barcoded 5' priming and a J-beta primer mix drove a second PCR of 7 to 11 cycles. TCRdb itself ran the 5' RACE reads through MiXCR, one entry per CDR3 protein. The sample contains about 770,000 distinct CDR3 sequences, around 45% of which appear only once. As to this clonotype: Its matching antigen is unknown.

This sequence was found in a man between 60 and 70 years old in good health. Sequencing was done on a sample of blood. The chain uses TRBV20-1 and TRBJ1-4; 7 bases are shared with TRBD1. The chain's CDR3 is CSARGQGGATNEKLFF. The CDR3 DNA follows: TGCAGTGCTAGAGGGCAGGGGGGAGCAACTAATGAAAAACTGTTTTTT.